Following are 15 T cell receptor beta chains from one sample sequenced in a study of blood T cells in healthy people across ages. Together with a sample-barcoded 5' primer, a J-beta primer mix was included in a second PCR lasting about 7 to 12 cycles. MiXCR, applied by TCRdb to the 5' RACE reads, yields one record per CDR3 protein. The sample includes hundreds of thousands of distinct CDR3 sequences, 24% seen only once; the top ten take just over 8.5%. These data also formed part of another study, on T cells of mothers and their children.

Material for sequencing was blood. The receptors come from a boy aged 10-17 years in good health.

This rearrangement joins TRBV27 to TRBJ2-2, with TRBD2 identical over 9 bases. With V trimmed by 4 bases and J by 2 bases, 5 bases remained unmatched. The CDR3 is 16 amino acids. Germline V gene lookup returns CDR1 MNHEY and CDR2 SMNVEV (reference sequence). CDR3 nucleotides: TGTGCCAGCAGTTATGCGGGGGGGCACAACACCGGGGAGCTGTTTTTT. It yields the protein CASSYAGGHNTGELFF.

The sample holds a few counts of this clonotype. The chain couples TRBV10-3 to TRBJ1-6; TRBD1 might be the D (6 bases). CDR3 length: 14 residues. Germline V CDR1 and CDR2: ENHRY, SYGVKD. Trimming removed 0 bases at V and 10 bases at J, with 10 bases between. The CDR3 bases are TGTGCCATCAGTGAGTCGTACAGGGAGTCACCCCTCCACTTT. Its translation: CAISESYRESPLHF.

The V and J genes are TRBV27 and TRBJ2-7, with 9 bases fitting TRBD1. The germline V gene encodes CDR1 MNHEY and CDR2 SMNVEV (reference sequence). The ends lost 7 bases at V and 7 bases at J; junction bases unmatched: 8. The CDR3 totals 13 residues. The CDR3 loop reads CASKEQGADEQYF. In nucleotides, the CDR3 is TGTGCCAGCAAAGAACAGGGGGCGGATGAGCAGTACTTC.

V usage is TRBV4-3 and J usage is TRBJ2-3; TRBD2 matches at 12 bases. The CDR3 is 17 amino acids. Trimming cost V 7 bases and J 4 bases; bases outside gene matches: 12. The germline V gene encodes CDR1 LGHNA and CDR2 YSLEER. The CDR3 DNA reads as TGCGCCAGCACCTCTTCCCCTCTAGCGGGAGGGCCAGATACGCAGTATTTT. It codes for CASTSSPLAGGPDTQYF.

The V and J genes are TRBV3-1 and TRBJ2-5; 7 bases line up with TRBD2. The germline V gene encodes CDR1 LGHDT and CDR2 YNNKEL (reference sequence). This CDR3 has 14 amino acids. With 5 bases clipped from V and 0 bases from J, the junction kept 3 bases outside the gene matches. The CDR3 nucleotides are TGTGCCAGCAGCTCCGGACTAGACCAAGAGACCCAGTACTTC. This sequence encodes CASSSGLDQETQYF.

The chain is built from TRBV20-1 and TRBJ2-1, with D possibly called TRBD1 or TRBD2 (5 bases each). The CDR3 runs 14 residues. Trimming took 3 bases from V and 2 from J, leaving 11 bases between them. Germline V gene lookup returns CDR1 DFQATT and CDR2 SNEGSKA (reference sequence). The CDR3 coding sequence is TGCAGTGCTAGTGGAGAGGGACCCTACAATGAGCAGTTCTTC. It encodes CSASGEGPYNEQFF.

This clonotype was seen many times. This rearrangement joins TRBV5-5 to TRBJ2-5; no definite D call. Trimming cost V 0 bases and J 5 bases, with 5 bases left between them. The germline CDR1 and CDR2 sequences are SGHKS and YYEKEE (reference sequence). CDR3 size: 12 residues. The DNA for the CDR3 is TGTGCCAGCAGCTTGGATGGGGAGACCCAGTACTTC. Its protein is CASSLDGETQYF.

This chain links TRBV20-1 with TRBJ1-5, with D uncertain. The CDR3 totals 16 residues. Looked up from germline, CDR1 is DFQATT and CDR2 is SNEGSKA (reference sequence). Trimming pared 1 base from V and 0 bases from J, leaving 13 bases between. CDR3 nucleotides: TGCAGTGCTAGAGGCTGGGCCTCGCATAGCAATCAGCCCCAGCATTTT. Translated, it gives CSARGWASHSNQPQHF.

This clonotype occurred a few times. The chain joins TRBV9 to TRBJ2-3; 10 bases are a match to TRBD2. V dropped 0 bases and J dropped 6; count of bases not matched to a gene: 7. CDR1 SGDLS and CDR2 YYNGEE come from the germline V gene. The CDR3 is made up of 16 amino acids. CDR3 sequence: CASSVGLAGARDTQYF. The DNA of the CDR3 is TGTGCCAGCAGCGTAGGCCTAGCGGGAGCGAGGGATACGCAGTATTTT. Using reference TRBV9 and TRBJ2-3 for the parts outside the CDR3, the full variable domain is DSGVTQTPKHLITATGQRVTLRCSPRSGDLSVYWYQQSLDQGLQFLIQYYNGEERAKGNILERFSAQQFPDLHSELNLSSLELGDSALYFCASSVGLAGARDTQYFGPGTRLTVL.

This clonotype has a handful of counts. The chain links TRBV7-6 to TRBJ2-1; D is perhaps TRBD2 (5 bases). There are 16 residues in the CDR3. In germline, CDR1 is SGHVS, CDR2 FNYEAQ. V gave up 5 bases and J gave up 0 bases, with 14 bases separating them. CDR3 nucleotides: TGTGCCAGCAGCGCCCCGGGAATCATCTCCTACAATGAGCAGTTCTTC. Translated: CASSAPGIISYNEQFF.

The chain carries TRBV29-1 and TRBJ2-1; tentative D call: TRBD1 (7 bases). This CDR3 spans 13 amino acids. V gave up 8 bases and J gave up 7 bases, with 18 bases separating them. Germline V lookup: CDR1 SQVTM, CDR2 ANQGSEA. CDR3 in amino acids: CSSRRDRGNEQFF. CDR3 coding DNA: TGCAGCTCCCGGCGGGACAGAGGGAATGAGCAGTTCTTC.

This clonotype was counted between two and nine times. This sequence joins TRBV12-3 or TRBV12-4 and TRBJ2-2, with D possibly matching TRBD1 (5 bases). CDR3 length: 15 residues. Trimming pared 1 base from V and 7 bases from J, leaving 13 bases between. DNA of the CDR3: TGTGCCAGCAGTTTAGTTGTAGGGGCCGGCGGGGAGCTGTTTTTT. It encodes CASSLVVGAGGELFF.

The chain carries TRBV5-1 and TRBJ2-5; D uncertain. This CDR3 contains 14 residues. Trimming shortened V by 7 bases and J by 7 bases, and 20 bases separated the two germline ends. The germline V gene encodes CDR1 SGHRS and CDR2 YFSETQ. This chain's CDR3 is CASGPGAGSRTQYF. CDR3 sequence (DNA): TGCGCCAGCGGGCCCGGCGCTGGCTCTAGGACCCAGTACTTC. Variable domain in full (rest from reference TRBV5-1 and TRBJ2-5): KAGVTQTPRYLIKTRGQQVTLSCSPISGHRSVSWYQQTPGQGLQFLFEYFSETQRNKGNFPGRFSGRQFSNSRSEMNVSTLELGDSALYLCASGPGAGSRTQYFGPGTRLLVL.

This clonotype was counted a few times. V and J are TRBV6-5 and TRBJ2-7, with 11 bases fitting TRBD2. The CDR3 runs 15 residues. Germline trimming cut 4 bases from V and 5 bases from J; bases unmatched to any gene: 7. CDR1 and CDR2 from the germline V gene are MNHEY and SVGAGI. The CDR3 region has the DNA TGTGCCAGCAGTTCATTAGCGGGAGGGCGCCACGAGCAGTACTTC. This translates into CASSSLAGGRHEQYF.

The rearrangement joins TRBV20-1 to TRBJ2-1; 9 bases fit TRBD2. V lost 0 bases to trimming and J lost 10 bases; unmatched junction nucleotides: 10. The CDR3 is made up of 15 amino acids. Germline CDR1 is DFQATT and CDR2 is SNEGSKA (reference sequence). The CDR3 here is CSARDELAGVREQFF. The CDR3 bases are TGCAGTGCTAGAGATGAATTAGCGGGAGTTCGGGAGCAGTTCTTC.